This T cell receptor beta chain was captured by sequencing in a study of T-cell memory formation after mild COVID-19. On the study more broadly: Clusters were largely donor specific.

This clonotype turned up a few times. From the 5' RACE reads, TCRdb called clonotypes with MiXCR, one entry per CDR3 protein. This table has hundreds of thousands of distinct CDR3 sequences, approximately 13% appearing once. Trimming cost V 0 bases and J 6 bases; bases outside gene matches: 3. Germline CDR1 and CDR2: MNHEY and SVGAGI. The CDR3 extends over 15 amino acids. This clonotype originated in a man younger than 35 who had mild COVID-19 (a few samples of this study predate the infection). Cell type and time point are not known. Sequencing was carried out using PBMCs or a T cell subset sorted from them (not recorded which). V usage is TRBV6-5 and J usage is TRBJ2-1, with TRBD2 identical over 9 bases. CDR3 coding DNA: TGTGCCAGCAGTTACTCTGGCGGGGGGGGCAATGAGCAGTTCTTC. Translating it yields CASSYSGGGGNEQFF.